A single sample gave rise to the 3 T cell receptor beta chains below, sequenced in a study of T cells in Graves' hyperthyroidism and ophthalmopathy. Amplified regions were TCR beta CDR3 sequences from RNA transcripts. TCR CDR3 underwent first-round RT-PCR with the HTBI primer set. TCRdb called the multiplex PCR reads again in MiXCR, with one record for every CDR3 protein. The sample carries about 640,000 distinct CDR3 sequences, around 21% recorded once. The sequenced sample was blood. The receptors derive from a man aged 30 to 39 with Graves' ophthalmopathy.

The chain combines TRBV4-3 with TRBJ2-7; D is tentatively TRBD1 or TRBD2 (5 bases each). CDR1 LGHNA and CDR2 YSLEER come from the germline V gene. The CDR3 totals 13 residues. The V and J ends lost 0 bases and 7 bases respectively, with 10 bases between them. The CDR3 DNA is TGCGCCAGCAGCCAAGAGGGGGTTGGAGAGCAGTACTTC. It encodes CASSQEGVGEQYF.

The chain combines TRBV5-1 with TRBJ2-5, with D unclear. Trimming cost V 0 bases and J 5 bases, with 14 bases left between them. CDR1 and CDR2 (germline): SGHRS, YFSETQ. This CDR3 region has 15 residues. Here the CDR3 DNA reads TGCGCCAGCAGCTTGGCCGGTATCCAGTTGGAGACCCAGTACTTC. Protein: CASSLAGIQLETQYF.

The V call is TRBV2, the J call TRBJ2-3, with TRBD2 matching over 10 bases. Per the germline V gene, CDR1 is SNHLY and CDR2 is FYNNEI. V trimming: 6 bases; J trimming: 7 bases; junction bases outside the gene matches: 10. CDR3 length: 15 residues. The CDR3 DNA is TGTGCCAGCAGAGTAAAGGCTAGCGGGAGTAATACGCAGTATTTT. This sequence encodes CASRVKASGSNTQYF. The variable domain in full, completed from reference TRBV2 and TRBJ2-3, reads EPEVTQTPSHQVTQMGQEVILRCVPISNHLYFYWYRQILGQKVEFLVSFYNNEISEKSEIFDDQFSVERPDGSNFTLKIRSTKLEDSAMYFCASRVKASGSNTQYFGPGTRLTVL.